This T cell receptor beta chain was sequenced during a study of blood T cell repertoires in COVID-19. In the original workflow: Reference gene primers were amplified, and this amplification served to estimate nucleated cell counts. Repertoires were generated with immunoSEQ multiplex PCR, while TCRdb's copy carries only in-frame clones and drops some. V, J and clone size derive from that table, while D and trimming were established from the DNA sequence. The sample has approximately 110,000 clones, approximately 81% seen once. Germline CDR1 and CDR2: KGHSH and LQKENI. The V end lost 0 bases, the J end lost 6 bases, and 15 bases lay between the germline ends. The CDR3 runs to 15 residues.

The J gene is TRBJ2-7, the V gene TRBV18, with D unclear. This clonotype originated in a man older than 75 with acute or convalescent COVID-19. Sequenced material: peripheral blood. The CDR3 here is CASSPPNPVRSEQYF. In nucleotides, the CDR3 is TGTGCCAGCTCACCACCGAATCCGGTGAGATCCGAGCAGTACTTC.